This TCR beta chain derives from a study of T cell changes during pregnancy in multiple sclerosis. Sequencing used immunoSEQ multiplex PCR; TCRdb keeps in-frame clones, though not all of them. The table includes over 45,000 clones, over 80% detected once. The CDR3 totals 16 residues. J gave up 6 bases and V 4 bases, and 2 bases lay outside the gene matches. Germline V gives CDR1 MNHNY, CDR2 SVGAGI (reference sequence). Specimen: CD4+ T cells from peripheral blood mononuclear cells, collected in the second trimester of pregnancy. The chain uses TRBV6-6 and TRBJ2-2; 16 bases align to TRBD2. The sequence came from a female donor in good health, enrolled as a control in a pregnancy study. The CDR3 spells CASSWGLAGGPGELFF. As DNA, the CDR3 is TGTGCCAGCAGTTGGGGACTAGCGGGAGGGCCCGGGGAGCTGTTTTTT.